This T cell receptor beta chain appears in the sequencing data of a study of blood T cell repertoires in COVID-19. In the study overall: Samples representing acute and convalescent COVID-19 were sourced from the United States, Italy and Spain. PBMCs, B-cell-depleted T cells, or T cells provided the cDNA or gDNA that made up the material.

CDR1 is SGHNT, CDR2 YYREEE, per germline (reference sequence). Trimming removed 0 bases from V and 1 base from J; junction bases left unmatched: 6. This CDR3 is built from 16 residues. Some clones are missing from TCRdb's copy, which holds only in-frame ones; the method was immunoSEQ multiplex PCR. The data hold under 200,000 clones, with 80% to 85% observed a single time. V gene TRBV5-4 combines with J gene TRBJ2-7, with 8 bases fitting TRBD1. Sequenced material: PBMCs or T cells enriched from blood (not recorded which). The sequence came from a woman in her twenties or thirties who had been exposed to COVID-19. The CDR3 spells CASSLARQGASYEQYF. CDR3 nucleotide sequence: TGTGCCAGCAGCTTGGCCCGTCAGGGGGCGTCCTACGAGCAGTACTTC.